This TCR beta chain was captured in a study of blood T cells in healthy people across ages. Regarding the study as a whole: When set beside aged donors, long-lived donors presented more naive CD4+ cells and higher diversity.

Primers used in a second PCR of roughly 7 to 12 cycles were a sample-barcoded 5' primer and a J-beta primer mix. TCRdb analysed the 5' RACE reads with MiXCR anew, one entry per CDR3 protein. The sample has 1.5 million to 2 million distinct CDR3 sequences, almost 35% seen once; the top ten hold about 11%. In terms of origin and age, donors were healthy Caucasian individuals from Russia aged about 6 to 95. The authors extracted at least 6 micrograms of total RNA per sample. This CDR3 contains 12 residues. CDR1 and CDR2 from the germline V gene are MDHEN and SYDVKM. This clonotype was found a few times. Its antigen remains unknown. A junction end diverges from the germline sequence, so it may reflect a read error.

The chain is built from TRBV28 and TRBJ2-7, with D unclear. Sequenced input: blood. This clonotype originated in a woman aged 30 to 39 in good health. The CDR3 sequence: CASSLFNYEQYF. In DNA, the CDR3 is TGTGCCAGCAGCTTATTCAACTACGAGCAGTACTTC.